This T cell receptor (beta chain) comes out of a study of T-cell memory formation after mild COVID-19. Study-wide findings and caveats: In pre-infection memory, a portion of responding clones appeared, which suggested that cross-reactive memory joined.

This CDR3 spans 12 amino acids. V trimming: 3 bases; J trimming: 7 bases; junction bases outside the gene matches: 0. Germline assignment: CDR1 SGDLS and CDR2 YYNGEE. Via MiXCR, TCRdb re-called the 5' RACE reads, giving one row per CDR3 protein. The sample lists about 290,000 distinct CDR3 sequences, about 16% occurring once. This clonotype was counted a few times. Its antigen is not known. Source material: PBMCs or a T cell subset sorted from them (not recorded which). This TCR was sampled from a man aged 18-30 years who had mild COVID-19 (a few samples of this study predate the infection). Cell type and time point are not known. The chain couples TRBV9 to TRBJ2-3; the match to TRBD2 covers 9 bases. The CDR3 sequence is CASSASGNTQYF. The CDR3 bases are TGTGCCAGCAGCGCTAGCGGGAATACGCAGTATTTT. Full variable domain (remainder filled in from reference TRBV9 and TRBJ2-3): DSGVTQTPKHLITATGQRVTLRCSPRSGDLSVYWYQQSLDQGLQFLIQYYNGEERAKGNILERFSAQQFPDLHSELNLSSLELGDSALYFCASSASGNTQYFGPGTRLTVL.